One sample yielded the 22 T cell receptor beta chains listed below, sequenced in a study of T-cell memory formation after mild COVID-19. TCRdb re-called the 5' RACE reads through MiXCR, storing one row per CDR3 protein. Of about 100,000 distinct CDR3 sequences listed, 11% are singletons. Material for sequencing was PBMCs or a T cell subset sorted from them (not recorded which). These receptors all stem from a man younger than 35 who had mild COVID-19 (a few samples of this study predate the infection). Cell type and time point are not known.

Comments on this clonotype: The junction differs from germline at one of its ends, possibly a read error. The J gene is TRBJ2-1, the V gene TRBV3-1; D perhaps matches TRBD2 (6 bases). This CDR3 has 16 residues. Germline V gene lookup returns CDR1 LGHDT and CDR2 YNNKEL (reference sequence). CDR3 sequence: CASSQGRDLGYDEQFF. CDR3 DNA sequence: TGTGCCAGCAGCCAAGGCCGGGACTTGGGCTACGATGAGCAGTTCTTC.

This clonotype showed up just a few times. The chain joins TRBV27 to TRBJ1-5; 8 nucleotides align to TRBD1. The V and J ends lost 4 bases and 7 bases, in that order; junction bases with no gene match: 6. Looked up from germline, CDR1 is MNHEY and CDR2 is SMNVEV (reference sequence). The CDR3 is made up of 14 amino acids. Here the CDR3 reads CASSSLGQAQPQHF. CDR3 DNA sequence: TGTGCCAGCAGTTCTCTGGGACAGGCCCAGCCCCAGCATTTT.

This clonotype was observed a few times. The V gene is TRBV7-9, the J gene TRBJ2-5; no definite D call. The CDR3 sequence is 14 residues long. V gave up 1 base and J gave up 2 bases, with 8 bases separating them. Germline assignment: CDR1 SEHNR and CDR2 FQNEAQ (reference sequence). The CDR3 spells CASSLVTRQETQYF. Here the CDR3 DNA reads TGTGCCAGCAGCTTAGTGACCAGGCAAGAGACCCAGTACTTC.

The J gene is TRBJ2-7, the V gene TRBV27; TRBD1 matches at 8 bases. CDR1 is MNHEY, CDR2 SMNVEV, per germline (reference sequence). The CDR3 extends over 15 amino acids. After removal of 6 bases from V and 5 bases from J, the junction contained 12 bases not matched to a gene. The CDR3 reads CASRVLQGAMDEQYF. In DNA form, the CDR3 reads TGTGCCAGCAGAGTTCTTCAGGGGGCGATGGACGAGCAGTACTTC.

The chain combines TRBV5-1 with TRBJ2-1; D is uncertain. CDR1 SGHRS and CDR2 YFSETQ come from the germline V gene. V shed 2 bases and J shed 0 bases, with 15 bases lying between them. CDR3 length: 17 residues. The CDR3 nucleotides read TGCGCCAGCAGCTTAGGGAAGGGTTTGGGCTCCTACAATGAGCAGTTCTTC. Its protein product is CASSLGKGLGSYNEQFF.

J is TRBJ2-1 and V is TRBV7-2, with a weak D call TRBD1 (5 bases). There are 13 residues in the CDR3. CDR1 is SGHTA, CDR2 FQGNSA, per germline. The V gene lost 1 base and the J gene lost 10 bases, with 11 bases spanning the gap. The CDR3 bases are TGTGCCAGCAGCTTAGGGGTCCAGGGAGAGCAGTTCTTC. Its protein is CASSLGVQGEQFF.

This clonotype was observed at least ten times. J is TRBJ2-5 and V is TRBV7-2; TRBD1 aligns across 10 bases. J gave up 7 bases and V 0 bases, and 5 bases lay outside the gene matches. The CDR3 covers 15 residues. Germline CDR1 SGHTA, CDR2 FQGNSA. The chain's CDR3 is CASSLAGQGTRTQYF. In DNA form, the CDR3 reads TGTGCCAGCAGCTTAGCGGGACAGGGGACCAGGACCCAGTACTTC.

This clonotype was found a few times. V gene TRBV20-1 combines with J gene TRBJ2-4; 7 bases line up with TRBD1. The CDR3 consists of 14 residues. CDR1 is DFQATT and CDR2 is SNEGSKA in the germline V gene (reference sequence). Unmatched junction bases numbered 9, after V lost 0 bases and J lost 10 bases. The CDR3 here is CSARDRDRVKIQYF. For the CDR3, the DNA is TGCAGTGCTAGAGATAGAGACAGGGTAAAGATTCAGTACTTC.

The CDR3 loop reads CASSPPDREGYTF. The DNA of the CDR3 is TGTGCCAGCTCACCACCGGACAGGGAAGGCTACACCTTC. The chain is built from TRBV18 and TRBJ1-2; TRBD1 matches at 8 bases. Germline V gives CDR1 KGHSH, CDR2 LQKENI. CDR3 size: 13 residues. V trimming: 0 bases; J trimming: 8 bases; junction bases outside the gene matches: 2.

This sequence joins TRBV20-1 and TRBJ2-7; possibly TRBD1 for D (6 bases). V lost 7 bases, J lost 0 bases, and 16 bases lay in between. The CDR3 is 14 amino acids. Germline CDR1 reads DFQATT; CDR2 reads SNEGSKA (reference sequence). CDR3 DNA: TGCAGTGTCAAAGGGGGACACAGCTCCTACGAGCAGTACTTC. Protein sequence: CSVKGGHSSYEQYF.

This clonotype was seen a few times. In DNA form, the CDR3 reads TGTGCCACCAGCAGAGGGACAGGGGTCGAGGCCCAGTACTTC. Its translation: CATSRGTGVEAQYF. The V gene is TRBV15, the J gene TRBJ2-5; 9 bases line up with TRBD1. Per the germline V gene, CDR1 is LNHNV and CDR2 is YYDKDF (reference sequence). Trimming took 1 base from V and 9 from J; bases not matched to a gene: 6. The CDR3 is 14 residues long.

A few counts support this clonotype. The genes are TRBV5-1 and TRBJ2-3, with 9 bases matching TRBD1. The V and J ends lost 4 bases and 3 bases, in that order; junction bases with no gene match: 3. Germline CDR1 and CDR2: SGHRS and YFSETQ. This CDR3 comprises 14 residues. The CDR3 spells CASSNGQGTDTQYF. The DNA for the CDR3 is TGCGCCAGCAGCAACGGACAGGGGACAGATACGCAGTATTTT.

This clonotype has a handful of counts. V is TRBV5-1 and J is TRBJ2-7; 11 nucleotides line up with TRBD1. This CDR3 comprises 14 residues. CDR1 and CDR2 (germline): SGHRS, YFSETQ. The V and J ends lost 2 bases and 3 bases, in that order; junction bases with no gene match: 1. The CDR3 sequence is CASSFGTGGYEQYF. CDR3 DNA sequence: TGCGCCAGCAGCTTTGGGACAGGGGGCTACGAGCAGTACTTC.

V and J are TRBV4-2 and TRBJ2-6; 8 bases fit TRBD1. Looked up from germline, CDR1 is LGHNA and CDR2 is YNFKEQ. CDR3 length: 17 amino acids. V shed 0 bases and J 4 bases; nucleotides not matched to a gene: 5. For the CDR3, the DNA is TGTGCCAGCAGCCAAGAGGACAGGGCTTCAGGGGCCAACGTCCTGACTTTC. Translation gives CASSQEDRASGANVLTF.

This clonotype was detected a few times. The chain uses TRBV12-3 or TRBV12-4 and TRBJ2-4, with D possibly called TRBD1 or TRBD2 (6 bases each). CDR3 size: 14 residues. Trimming pared 6 bases from V and 6 bases from J, leaving 15 bases between. The CDR3 reads CASRPRGQGNIQYF. The CDR3, as DNA: TGTGCCAGCAGGCCCCGGGGGCAGGGAAACATTCAGTACTTC.

The chain has TRBV7-9 and TRBJ1-4, with D hard to call. CDR1 is SEHNR and CDR2 is FQNEAQ in the germline V gene (reference sequence). V gave up 5 bases and J gave up 8 bases, with 15 bases separating them. The CDR3 is made up of 14 amino acids. CDR3 amino acids: CASSPSAWGEKLFF. The DNA for the CDR3 is TGTGCCAGCAGCCCTTCGGCTTGGGGAGAAAAACTGTTTTTT.

This clonotype occurred a few times. The J gene is TRBJ1-2, the V gene TRBV12-3 or TRBV12-4, with 8 bases fitting TRBD1. The CDR3 loop spans 13 amino acids. The V segment lost 7 bases and the J segment 8 bases; nucleotides outside the gene matches: 9. The CDR3 region has the DNA TGTGCCAGCAACCCGACAGGGGTCGGCGGCTACACCTTC. This codes for CASNPTGVGGYTF.

This clonotype appeared a few times. The V gene is TRBV20-1, the J gene TRBJ1-6; D is possibly TRBD1 (5 bases). The length of the CDR3 is 14 residues. The germline V gene encodes CDR1 DFQATT and CDR2 SNEGSKA (reference sequence). V was trimmed by 0 bases and J by 14 bases, leaving 17 bases between them. The CDR3 DNA reads TGCAGTGCTAGAGAAGGGGATGAGCTTCGGTCCCTCCACTTT. Translation: CSAREGDELRSLHF.

The chain recombines TRBV6-2 or TRBV6-3 with TRBJ2-7, with D hard to call. This CDR3 is 12 amino acids long. The V and J ends lost 5 bases and 0 bases respectively, with 5 bases between them. Germline-derived CDR1 and CDR2 are MNHEY and SVGEGT. The CDR3 nucleotides read TGTGCCAGCAGTCCTCTCTCCTACGAGCAGTACGTC. Translation: CASSPLSYEQYV.

This clonotype was picked up a small number of times. This chain uses TRBV5-1 with TRBJ2-1; the D is unclear. Germline V lookup: CDR1 SGHRS, CDR2 YFSETQ. This CDR3 is 15 amino acids long. V lost 0 bases to trimming and J lost 0 bases, with 7 bases between them. In DNA form, the CDR3 reads TGCGCCAGCAGCTTGGCCAGGAGCTCCTACAATGAGCAGTTCTTC. Translated, it gives CASSLARSSYNEQFF.

This clonotype occurred a few times. The rearrangement uses TRBV27 and TRBJ2-3; the D is unclear. The V gene lost 3 bases and the J gene lost 5 bases, with 9 bases spanning the gap. Germline V CDR1 and CDR2: MNHEY, SMNVEV (reference sequence). The CDR3 is 13 residues long. For the CDR3, the DNA is TGTGCCAGCAGTTTGATTGAGAGAGATACGCAGTATTTT. Encoded protein: CASSLIERDTQYF.

This clonotype was counted a few times. V is TRBV7-8 and J is TRBJ1-5, with D uncertain. Germline-derived CDR1 and CDR2 are SGHVS and FQNEAQ. There are 14 residues in the CDR3. The germline V and J ends were trimmed by 3 bases and 0 bases, with 6 bases remaining between them. The CDR3 loop reads CASSLLYSNQPQHF. Here the CDR3 DNA reads TGTGCCAGCAGCTTGCTTTATAGCAATCAGCCCCAGCATTTT.